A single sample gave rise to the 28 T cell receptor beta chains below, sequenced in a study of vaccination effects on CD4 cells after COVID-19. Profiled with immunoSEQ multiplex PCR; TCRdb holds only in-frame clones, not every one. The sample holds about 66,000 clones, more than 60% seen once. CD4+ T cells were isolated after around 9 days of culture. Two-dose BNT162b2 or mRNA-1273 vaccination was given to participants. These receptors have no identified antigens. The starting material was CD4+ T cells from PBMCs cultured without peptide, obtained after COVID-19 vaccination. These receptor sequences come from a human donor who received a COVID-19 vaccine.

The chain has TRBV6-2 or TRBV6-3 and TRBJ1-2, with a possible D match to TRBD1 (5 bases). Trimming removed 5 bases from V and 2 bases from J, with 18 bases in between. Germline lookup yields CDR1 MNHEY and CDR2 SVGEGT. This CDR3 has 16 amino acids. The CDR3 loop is CASSPRPGTGNYGYTF. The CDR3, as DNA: TGTGCCAGCAGTCCACGTCCCGGGACTGGGAACTATGGCTACACCTTC.

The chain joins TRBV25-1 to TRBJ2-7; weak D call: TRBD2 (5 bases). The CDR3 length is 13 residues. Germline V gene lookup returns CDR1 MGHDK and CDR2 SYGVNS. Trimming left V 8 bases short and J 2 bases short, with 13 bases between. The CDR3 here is CASPSRRAYEQYV. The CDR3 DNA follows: TGTGCCAGCCCCTCCCGGCGGGCCTACGAGCAGTACGTC.

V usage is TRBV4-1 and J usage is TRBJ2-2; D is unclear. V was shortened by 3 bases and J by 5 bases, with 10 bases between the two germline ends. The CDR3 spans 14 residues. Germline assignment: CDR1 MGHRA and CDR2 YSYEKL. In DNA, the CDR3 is TGCGCCAGCAGCCAGATTCAGAGAACCGGGGAGCTGTTTTTT. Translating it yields CASSQIQRTGELFF.

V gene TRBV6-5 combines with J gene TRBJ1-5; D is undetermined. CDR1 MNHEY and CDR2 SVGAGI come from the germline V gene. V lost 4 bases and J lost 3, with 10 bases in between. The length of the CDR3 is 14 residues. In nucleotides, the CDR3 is TGTGCCAGCAGTTTCTCCGGCATCAATCAGCCCCAGCATTTT. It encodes CASSFSGINQPQHF.

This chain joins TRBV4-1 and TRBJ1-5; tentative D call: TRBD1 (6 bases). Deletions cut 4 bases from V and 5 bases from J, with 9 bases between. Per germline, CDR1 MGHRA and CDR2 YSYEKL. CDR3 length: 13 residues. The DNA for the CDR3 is TGCGCCAGCAGCCCGACAGGCCATCAGCCCCAGCATTTT. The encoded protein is CASSPTGHQPQHF.

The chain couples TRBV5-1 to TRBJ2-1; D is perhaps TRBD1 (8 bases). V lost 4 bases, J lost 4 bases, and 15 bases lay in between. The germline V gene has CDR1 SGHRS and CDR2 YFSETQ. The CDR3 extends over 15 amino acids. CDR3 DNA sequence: TGCGCCAGCAGCATACAGGGGGGGGTTTACAATGAGCAGTTCTTC. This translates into CASSIQGGVYNEQFF. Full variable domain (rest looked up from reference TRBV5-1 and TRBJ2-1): KAGVTQTPRYLIKTRGQQVTLSCSPISGHRSVSWYQQTPGQGLQFLFEYFSETQRNKGNFPGRFSGRQFSNSRSEMNVSTLELGDSALYLCASSIQGGVYNEQFFGPGTRLTVL.

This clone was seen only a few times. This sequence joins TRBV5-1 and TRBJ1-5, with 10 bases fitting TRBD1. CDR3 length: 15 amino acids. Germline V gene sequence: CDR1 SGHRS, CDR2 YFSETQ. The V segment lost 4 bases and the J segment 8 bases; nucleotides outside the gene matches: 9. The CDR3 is CASSPGQGVFEPQHF. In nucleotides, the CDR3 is TGCGCCAGCAGCCCTGGACAGGGGGTTTTTGAGCCCCAGCATTTT.

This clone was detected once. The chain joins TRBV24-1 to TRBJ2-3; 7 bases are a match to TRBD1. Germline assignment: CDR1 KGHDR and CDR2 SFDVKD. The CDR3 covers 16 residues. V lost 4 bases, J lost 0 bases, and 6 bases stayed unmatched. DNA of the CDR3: TGTGCCACCAGTGACCCCGGGGACAGTAGCACAGATACGCAGTATTTT. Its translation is CATSDPGDSSTDTQYF.

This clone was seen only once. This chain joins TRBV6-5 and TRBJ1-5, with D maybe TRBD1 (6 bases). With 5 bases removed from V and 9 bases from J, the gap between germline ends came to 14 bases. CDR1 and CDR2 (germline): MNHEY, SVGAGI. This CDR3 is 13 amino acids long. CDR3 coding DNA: TGTGCCAGCAGTCGGACAGCCTTAGCGCCCCAGCATTTT. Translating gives CASSRTALAPQHF.

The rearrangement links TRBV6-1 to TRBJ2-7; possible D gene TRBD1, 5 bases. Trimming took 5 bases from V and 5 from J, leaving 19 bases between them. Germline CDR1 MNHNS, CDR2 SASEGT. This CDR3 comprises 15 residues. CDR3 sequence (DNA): TGTGCCAGCAGTTTAAGACCCCAGGGCGCCCACGAGCAGTACGTC. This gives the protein CASSLRPQGAHEQYV.

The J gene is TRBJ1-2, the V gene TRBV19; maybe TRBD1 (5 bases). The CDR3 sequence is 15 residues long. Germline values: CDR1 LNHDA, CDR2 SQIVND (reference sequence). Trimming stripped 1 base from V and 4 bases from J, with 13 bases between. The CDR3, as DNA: TGTGCCAGTAGTATAGTTCCGGGGGACGGCTATGGCTACACCTTC. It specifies CASSIVPGDGYGYTF.

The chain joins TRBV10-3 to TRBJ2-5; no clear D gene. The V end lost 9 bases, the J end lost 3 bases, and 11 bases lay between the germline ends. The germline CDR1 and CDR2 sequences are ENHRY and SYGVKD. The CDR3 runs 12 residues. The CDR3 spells CAISADEETQYF. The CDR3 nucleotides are TGTGCCATTTCGGCCGACGAAGAGACCCAGTACTTC.

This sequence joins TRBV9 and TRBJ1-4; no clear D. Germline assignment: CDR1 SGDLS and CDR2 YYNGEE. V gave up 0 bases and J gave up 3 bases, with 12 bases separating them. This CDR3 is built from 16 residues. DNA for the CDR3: TGTGCCAGCAGCGTAGCTCTGAGCAGCTCTAATGAAAAACTGTTTTTT. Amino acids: CASSVALSSSNEKLFF.

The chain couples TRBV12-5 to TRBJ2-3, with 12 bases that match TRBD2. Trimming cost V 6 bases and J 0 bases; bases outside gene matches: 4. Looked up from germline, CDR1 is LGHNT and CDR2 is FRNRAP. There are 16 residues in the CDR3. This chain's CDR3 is CASGLTSGGSTDTQYF. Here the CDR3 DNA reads TGTGCTAGTGGACTGACTAGCGGGGGTAGCACAGATACGCAGTATTTT.

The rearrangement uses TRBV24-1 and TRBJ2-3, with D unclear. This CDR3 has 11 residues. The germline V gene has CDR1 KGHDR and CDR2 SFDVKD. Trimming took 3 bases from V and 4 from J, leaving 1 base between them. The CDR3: CATSDADTQYF. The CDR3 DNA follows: TGTGCCACCAGTGATGCAGATACGCAGTATTTT.

The CDR3 region is CASSLLGVESPLHF. The CDR3 coding sequence is TGTGCCAGCAGCTTGTTGGGTGTGGAATCACCCCTCCACTTT. This chain joins TRBV5-4 and TRBJ1-6; D remains unclear. This CDR3 spans 14 amino acids. Between the trimmed V and J ends, which lost 1 base and 10 bases, there was a span of 12 bases. Germline lookup yields CDR1 SGHNT and CDR2 YYREEE (reference sequence). Using reference TRBV5-4 and TRBJ1-6 for the parts outside the CDR3, the full variable domain is ETGVTQSPTHLIKTRGQQVTLRCSSQSGHNTVSWYQQALGQGPQFIFQYYREEENGRGNFPPRFSGLQFPNYSSELNVNALELDDSALYLCASSLLGVESPLHFGNGTRLTVT.

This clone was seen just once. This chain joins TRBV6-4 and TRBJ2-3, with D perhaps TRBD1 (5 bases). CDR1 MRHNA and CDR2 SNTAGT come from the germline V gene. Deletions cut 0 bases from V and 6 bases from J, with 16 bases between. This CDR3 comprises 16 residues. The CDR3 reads CASSDSGHSSADTQYF. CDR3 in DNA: TGTGCCAGCAGTGACTCAGGACACTCAAGTGCTGATACGCAGTATTTT.

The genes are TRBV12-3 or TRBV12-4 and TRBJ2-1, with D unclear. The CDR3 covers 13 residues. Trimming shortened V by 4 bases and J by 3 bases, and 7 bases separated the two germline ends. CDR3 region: CASSSAGYNEQFF. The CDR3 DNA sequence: TGTGCCAGCAGTTCAGCAGGCTACAATGAGCAGTTCTTC.

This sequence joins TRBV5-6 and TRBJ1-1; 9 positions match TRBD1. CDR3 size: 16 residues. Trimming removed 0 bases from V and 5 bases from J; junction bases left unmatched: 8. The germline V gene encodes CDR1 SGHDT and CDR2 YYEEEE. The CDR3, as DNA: TGTGCCAGCAGCTTGGGATGGACAGGGGCTGGTACTGAAGCTTTCTTT. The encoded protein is CASSLGWTGAGTEAFF.

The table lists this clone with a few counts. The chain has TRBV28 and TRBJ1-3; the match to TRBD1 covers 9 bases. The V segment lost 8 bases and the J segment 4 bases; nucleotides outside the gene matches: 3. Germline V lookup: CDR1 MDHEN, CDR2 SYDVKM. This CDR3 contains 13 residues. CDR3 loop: CASSTGGGNTIYF. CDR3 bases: TGTGCCAGCTCGACAGGGGGAGGAAACACCATATATTTT.

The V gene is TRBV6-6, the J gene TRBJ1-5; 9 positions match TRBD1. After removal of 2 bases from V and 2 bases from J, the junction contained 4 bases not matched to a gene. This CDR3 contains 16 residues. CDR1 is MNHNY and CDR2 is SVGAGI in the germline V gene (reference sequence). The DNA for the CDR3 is TGTGCCAGCAGTTACGGGACAGGGAAGGGCAATCAGCCCCAGCATTTT. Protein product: CASSYGTGKGNQPQHF.

CDR3 bases: TGCGCCAGCAGCCGGAATACAGGTCCCGGAGGAAACACCATATATTTT. It yields the protein CASSRNTGPGGNTIYF. The gene calls are TRBV5-1 and TRBJ1-3; a weak D match, TRBD1 (5 bases). V lost 4 bases and J lost 4, with 18 bases in between. The CDR3 extends over 16 amino acids. Germline CDR1 reads SGHRS; CDR2 reads YFSETQ.

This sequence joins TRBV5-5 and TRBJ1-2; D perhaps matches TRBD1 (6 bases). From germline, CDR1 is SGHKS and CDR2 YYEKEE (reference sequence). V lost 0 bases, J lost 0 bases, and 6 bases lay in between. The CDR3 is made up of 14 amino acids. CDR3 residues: CASSLGQANYGYTF. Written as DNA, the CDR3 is TGTGCCAGCAGCTTGGGACAGGCTAACTATGGCTACACCTTC.

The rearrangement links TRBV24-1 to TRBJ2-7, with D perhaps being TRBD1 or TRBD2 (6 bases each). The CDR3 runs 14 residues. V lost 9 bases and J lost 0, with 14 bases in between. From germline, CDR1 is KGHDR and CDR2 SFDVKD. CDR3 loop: CATWKGGCSYEQYV. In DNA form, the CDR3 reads TGTGCCACCTGGAAAGGGGGGTGCTCCTACGAGCAGTACGTC.

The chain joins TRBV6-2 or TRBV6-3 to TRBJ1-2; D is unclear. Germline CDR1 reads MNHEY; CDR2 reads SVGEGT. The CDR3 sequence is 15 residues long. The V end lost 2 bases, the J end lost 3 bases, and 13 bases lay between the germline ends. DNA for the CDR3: TGTGCCAGCAGTTACATCGAGGGATTGTACTATGGCTACACCTTC. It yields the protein CASSYIEGLYYGYTF.

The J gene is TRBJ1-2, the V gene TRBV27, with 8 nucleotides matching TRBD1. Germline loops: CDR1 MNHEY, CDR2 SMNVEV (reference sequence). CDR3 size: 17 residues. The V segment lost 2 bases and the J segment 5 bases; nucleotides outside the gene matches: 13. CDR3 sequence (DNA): TGTGCCAGCAGTTTAAGACAGGGGTCCGGGGCAACTTATGGCTACACCTTC. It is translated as CASSLRQGSGATYGYTF.

In nucleotides, the CDR3 is TGTGCCTGGACCAGGGTTGGGTCCTACGAGCAGTACGTC. Translation: CAWTRVGSYEQYV. V and J are TRBV30 and TRBJ2-7; TRBD1 might be the D (5 bases). Between the trimmed V and J ends, which lost 4 bases and 1 base, there was a span of 11 bases. CDR1 is GTSNPN, CDR2 SVGIG, per germline (reference sequence). The length of the CDR3 is 13 residues.

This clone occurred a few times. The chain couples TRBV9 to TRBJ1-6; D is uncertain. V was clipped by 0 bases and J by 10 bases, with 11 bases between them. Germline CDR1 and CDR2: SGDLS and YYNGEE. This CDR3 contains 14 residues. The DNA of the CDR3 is TGTGCCAGCAGCGTAGGATCTCGGGGATCACCCCTCCACTTT. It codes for CASSVGSRGSPLHF.